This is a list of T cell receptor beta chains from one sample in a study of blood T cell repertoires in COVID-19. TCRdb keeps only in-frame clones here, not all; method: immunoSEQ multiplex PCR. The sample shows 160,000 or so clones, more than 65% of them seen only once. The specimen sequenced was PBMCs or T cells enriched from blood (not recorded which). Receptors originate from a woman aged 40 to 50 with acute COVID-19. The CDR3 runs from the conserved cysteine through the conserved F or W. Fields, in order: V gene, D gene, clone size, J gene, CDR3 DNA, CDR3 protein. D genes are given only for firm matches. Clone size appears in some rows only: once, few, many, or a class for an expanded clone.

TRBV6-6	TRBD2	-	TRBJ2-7	TGTGCCAGCAGACTGACTAGCGGGAGTACTTACGAGCAGTACTTC	CASRLTSGSTYEQYF
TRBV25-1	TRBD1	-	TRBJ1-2	TGTGCCAGCAGTCCTCCGGGACAGAGCTATGGCTACACCTTC	CASSPPGQSYGYTF
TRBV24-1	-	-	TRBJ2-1	TGTGCCACCAGTAATACCGGGACTGGAACAAATGAGCAGTTCTTC	CATSNTGTGTNEQFF
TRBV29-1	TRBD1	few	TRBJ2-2	TGCAGCGTCAACCCGACAGGGGCAGGAACCGGGGAGCTGTTTTTT	CSVNPTGAGTGELFF
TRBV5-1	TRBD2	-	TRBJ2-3	TGCGCCAGCGTACTAGCGGGAGAAGATACGCAGTATTTT	CASVLAGEDTQYF
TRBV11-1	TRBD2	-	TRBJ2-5	TGTGCCAGCGCGCCGGGGGGGGAGACCCAGTACTTC	CASAPGGETQYF
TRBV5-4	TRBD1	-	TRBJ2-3	TGTGCCAGCAGCTTGTATACAGGGGGCGCCCCAGATACGCAGTATTTT	CASSLYTGGAPDTQYF
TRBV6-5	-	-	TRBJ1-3	TGTGCCAGCAGTTTGTGGGGAGGTGGAAACACCATATATTTT	CASSLWGGGNTIYF
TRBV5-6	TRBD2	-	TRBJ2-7	TGTGCCAGCTCCGAGGGGGGTAGCCTAGCGGGAATCAACGAGCAGTACTTC	CASSEGGSLAGINEQYF
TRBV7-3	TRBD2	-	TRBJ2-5	TGTGCCAGCAGCTTGGGGGGACTAGAATCAGAGACCCAGTACTTC	CASSLGGLESETQYF
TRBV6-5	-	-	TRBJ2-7	TGTGCCAGCAGTTCCTGGACTTGGAGCTCCTACGAGCAGTACTTC	CASSSWTWSSYEQYF
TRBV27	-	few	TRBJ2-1	TGTGCCAGCAGTTCGCGGGACAGCTCCTACAATGAGCAGTTCTTC	CASSSRDSSYNEQFF
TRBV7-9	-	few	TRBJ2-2	TGTGCCAGCAGCTTAGCGGGCGCGGGCACCGGGGAGCTGTTTTTT	CASSLAGAGTGELFF
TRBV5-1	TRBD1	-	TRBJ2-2	TGCGCCAGCAGCCGGGACAGCGACACCGGGGAGCTGTTTTTT	CASSRDSDTGELFF
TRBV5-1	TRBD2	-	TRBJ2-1	TGCGCCAGCAGCTTGTCTAGCGGGAGACATTCCAATGAGCAGTTCTTC	CASSLSSGRHSNEQFF
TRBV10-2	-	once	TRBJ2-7	TGCGCCAGCAGTGAGTCGTTTCGCTACGAGCAGTACTTC	CASSESFRYEQYF
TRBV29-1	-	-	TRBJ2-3	TGCAGCGTGAGACAGGCAGATACGCAGTATTTT	CSVRQADTQYF
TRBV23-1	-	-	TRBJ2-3	TGCGCCAGCAGTCAATCTCAAGTAGCGGTGAATACAAACACAGATACGCAGTATTTT	CASSQSQVAVNTNTDTQYF
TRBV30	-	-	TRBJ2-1	TGTGCCTGGAGTCCGGTGGGACTGGAATACAATGAGCAGTTCTTC	CAWSPVGLEYNEQFF
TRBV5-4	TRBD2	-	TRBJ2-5	TGTGCCAGCAGCTTGGCGGGACTAGGTTTCCCAGAGACCCAGTACTTC	CASSLAGLGFPETQYF
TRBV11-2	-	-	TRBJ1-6	TGTGCCAGCAGCCCTATCTCCTATAATTCACCCCTCCACTTT	CASSPISYNSPLHF
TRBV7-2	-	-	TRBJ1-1	TGTGCCAGCACCTTAGCCATAACACAGGCGAACACTGAAGCTTTCTTT	CASTLAITQANTEAFF
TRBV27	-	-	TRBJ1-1	TGTGCCAGCAGTTTTCAGGGCTCCCCTGAAGCTTTCTTT	CASSFQGSPEAFF
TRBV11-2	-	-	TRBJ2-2	TGTGCCAGCAGGGTTGGGCAGGGCGCCACCGGGGAGCTGTTTTTT	CASRVGQGATGELFF
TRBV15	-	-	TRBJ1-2	TGTGCCACCAGCAGAGAGGCGGGACCCTATGGCTACACCTTC	CATSREAGPYGYTF
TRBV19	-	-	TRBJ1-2	TGTGCCAGTGCCGGGGATGGCTACACCTTC	CASAGDGYTF
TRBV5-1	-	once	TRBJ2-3	TGCGCCAGCAGCTTGGAGGGAGCCACAGATACGCAGTATTTT	CASSLEGATDTQYF
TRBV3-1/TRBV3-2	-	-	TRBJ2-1	TGTGCCAGCAGCCCAACTTACGATGAGGGCGGCAATGAGCAGTTCTTC	CASSPTYDEGGNEQFF
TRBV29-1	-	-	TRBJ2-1	TGCAGCGTCGACGGACTGGGATGGGGTAGTGAGCAGTTCTTC	CSVDGLGWGSEQFF
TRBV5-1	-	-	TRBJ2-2	TGCGCCAGCAGCTTGGGACCCGGGGAGACCGGGGAGCTGTTTTTT	CASSLGPGETGELFF
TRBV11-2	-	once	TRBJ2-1	TGTGCCAGCAGAAGAGAGGCAGGGGCCTACAATGAGCAGTTCTTC	CASRREAGAYNEQFF
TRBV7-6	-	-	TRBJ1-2	TGTGCCAGCATCCCGGAAGGGGCAGCTCAATTCAGGAAGGATGGCTACACCTTC	CASIPEGAAQFRKDGYTF
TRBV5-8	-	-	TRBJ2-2	TGTGCCAGCAGAATCGCGAACACCGGGGAGCTGTTTTTT	CASRIANTGELFF
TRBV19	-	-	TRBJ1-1	TGTGCCAGTAGGGCAAACAGGTACACTGAAGCTTTCTTT	CASRANRYTEAFF
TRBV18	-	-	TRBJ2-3	TGTGCCAGCTCACCGTGGGCTAGTAGCGTTGGCACAGATACGCAGTATTTT	CASSPWASSVGTDTQYF
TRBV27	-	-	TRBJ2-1	TGTGCCAGCGGACGGGAGATCGACAATGAGCAGTTCTTC	CASGREIDNEQFF
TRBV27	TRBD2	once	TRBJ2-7	TGTGCCAGCAGTTTGAAACTAGCGGGAGCCCACTCCTACGAGCAGTACTTC	CASSLKLAGAHSYEQYF
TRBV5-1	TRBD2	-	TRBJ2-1	TGCGCCAGCAGCCACCGGACTAGCACGAATGAGCAGTTCTTC	CASSHRTSTNEQFF
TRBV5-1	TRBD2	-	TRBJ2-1	TGCGCCAGCAGCTCCGGGGGGGCCCGGGGCTCCTACAATGAGCAGTTCTTC	CASSSGGARGSYNEQFF
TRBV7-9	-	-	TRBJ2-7	TGTGCCAGCAGCTTCTCCGGGAGTTGGGAGCAGTACTTC	CASSFSGSWEQYF
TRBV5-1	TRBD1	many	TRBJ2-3	TGCGCCAGCAGCCCCGCCCAGACAGGGCGAGGGGATACGCAGTATTTT	CASSPAQTGRGDTQYF
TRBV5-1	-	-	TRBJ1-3	TGCGCCAGCAGCTTGTCATTCTCTGGAAACACCATATATTTT	CASSLSFSGNTIYF
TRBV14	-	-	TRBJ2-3	TGTGCCAGCAGCCTCCGCGGGGATACGCAGTATTTT	CASSLRGDTQYF
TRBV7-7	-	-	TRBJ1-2	TGTGCTAGCAGTCCCAGGGGATTTTATGGCTACACCTTC	CASSPRGFYGYTF
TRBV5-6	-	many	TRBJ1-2	TGTGCCAGCATCATACAGGGAAACTATGGCTACACCTTC	CASIIQGNYGYTF